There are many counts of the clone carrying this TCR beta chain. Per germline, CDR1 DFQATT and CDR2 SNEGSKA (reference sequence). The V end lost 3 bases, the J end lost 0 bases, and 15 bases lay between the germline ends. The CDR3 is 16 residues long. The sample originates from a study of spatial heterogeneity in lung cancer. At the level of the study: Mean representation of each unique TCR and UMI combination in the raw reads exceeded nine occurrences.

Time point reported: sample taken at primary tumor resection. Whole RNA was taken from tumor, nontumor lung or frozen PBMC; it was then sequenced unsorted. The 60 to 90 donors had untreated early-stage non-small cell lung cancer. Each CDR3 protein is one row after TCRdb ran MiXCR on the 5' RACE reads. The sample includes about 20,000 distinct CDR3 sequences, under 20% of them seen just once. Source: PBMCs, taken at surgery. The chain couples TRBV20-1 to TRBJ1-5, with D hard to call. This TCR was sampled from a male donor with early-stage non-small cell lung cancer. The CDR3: CSASGADVDSNQPQHF. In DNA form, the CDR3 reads TGCAGTGCTAGCGGTGCCGACGTAGATAGCAATCAGCCCCAGCATTTT.